These 26 T cell receptor beta chains came from one sample sequenced in a study of patients and donors after allogeneic stem cell transplantation. TCRdb re-analysed the RT-PCR reads in MiXCR, keeping a single row per CDR3 protein. The data show about 960,000 distinct CDR3 sequences, with over 15% seen just once and around 6% held by the top ten. Sequencing was carried out using blood, either unsorted or a sorted T cell fraction (not recorded which). These receptors all stem from a human donor who was either an allogeneic HSCT recipient or a stem cell or donor lymphocyte infusion donor (not recorded which). It is not recorded whose cells these are; they may come from a transplant donor.

V and J are TRBV7-2 and TRBJ2-6, with 9 bases matching TRBD1. The V gene's germline CDR1 is SGHTA and CDR2 FQGNSA. The junction had 4 bases not matched to a gene; V was cut back by 0 bases and J by 4 bases. This CDR3 contains 17 residues. CDR3 residues: CASSLAGQGSGANVLTF. The CDR3 DNA reads TGTGCCAGCAGCTTAGCGGGACAGGGATCCGGGGCCAACGTCCTGACTTTC.

This CDR3 is CSASSYVLFSYEQYF. CDR3 nucleotides: TGCAGTGCTAGCTCCTATGTACTCTTCTCCTACGAGCAGTACTTC. The chain recombines TRBV20-1 with TRBJ2-7, with D uncertain. This CDR3 region has 15 residues. CDR1 is DFQATT, CDR2 SNEGSKA, per germline (reference sequence). V gave up 3 bases and J gave up 0 bases, with 15 bases separating them.

This clonotype has only a few counts. This chain uses TRBV24-1 with TRBJ2-1; no firm D call. Germline V gene sequence: CDR1 KGHDR, CDR2 SFDVKD. V was trimmed by 3 bases and J by 2 bases, leaving 13 bases between them. This CDR3 has 16 amino acids. CDR3 bases: TGTGCCACCAGTGATCTGGCCCCGGGCGCCTACAATGAGCAGTTCTTC. Translated: CATSDLAPGAYNEQFF.

This clonotype turned up a few times. The V and J genes are TRBV3-1 and TRBJ2-7; D unclear. V lost 0 bases and J 3 bases, leaving 6 bases between the germline ends. Germline V lookup: CDR1 LGHDT, CDR2 YNNKEL (reference sequence). The CDR3 runs 13 residues. CDR3 sequence reads: CASSQDPLYEQYF. DNA for the CDR3: TGTGCCAGCAGCCAAGATCCCCTCTACGAGCAGTACTTC.

There are a few counts of this clonotype. The V and J genes are TRBV5-1 and TRBJ2-5; 11 nucleotides match TRBD2. The CDR3 is 16 amino acids. The junction had 8 bases not matched to a gene; V was cut back by 3 bases and J by 4 bases. From germline, CDR1 is SGHRS and CDR2 YFSETQ. The CDR3 here is CASSYIAGGVGETQYF. CDR3 coding DNA: TGCGCCAGCAGCTATATAGCGGGAGGGGTAGGAGAGACCCAGTACTTC. Using reference TRBV5-1 and TRBJ2-5 for the parts outside the CDR3, the full variable domain is KAGVTQTPRYLIKTRGQQVTLSCSPISGHRSVSWYQQTPGQGLQFLFEYFSETQRNKGNFPGRFSGRQFSNSRSEMNVSTLELGDSALYLCASSYIAGGVGETQYFGPGTRLLVL.

There are many counts of this clonotype. The V and J genes are TRBV29-1 and TRBJ2-7; D gene ambiguous. V lost 1 base and J lost 2, with 9 bases in between. This CDR3 has 13 amino acids. Germline V gene sequence: CDR1 SQVTM, CDR2 ANQGSEA. The CDR3 coding sequence is TGCAGCGTTGAAGTGGGCCCAGCCTACGAGCAGTACTTC. This codes for CSVEVGPAYEQYF.

This clonotype was seen more than once but under ten times. The V gene is TRBV6-5, the J gene TRBJ2-1; 7 bases map to TRBD2. CDR1 and CDR2 from the germline V gene are MNHEY and SVGAGI. There are 14 residues in the CDR3. Unmatched junction bases numbered 3, after V lost 0 bases and J lost 7 bases. CDR3 bases: TGTGCCAGCAGTTACTCGGTGGGAGGGAATGAGCAGTTCTTC. This gives the protein CASSYSVGGNEQFF.

This clonotype was seen at least ten times. J is TRBJ1-2 and V is TRBV7-6; maybe TRBD1 (6 bases). The CDR3 spans 15 residues. The germline V and J ends were trimmed by 3 bases and 8 bases, with 19 bases remaining between them. Germline values: CDR1 SGHVS, CDR2 FNYEAQ. In nucleotides, the CDR3 is TGTGCCAGCAGCTTTACTAGGGGGACACAAGGAGGCTACACCTTC. It specifies CASSFTRGTQGGYTF.

The chain uses TRBV7-2 and TRBJ2-3; 9 nucleotides agree with TRBD2. The CDR3 loop spans 16 amino acids. Trimming at V came to 5 bases and at J to 5 bases, leaving 11 bases not matched to a gene. The germline CDR1 and CDR2 sequences are SGHTA and FQGNSA. The CDR3 region is CASSLVAGAPGDTQYF. DNA for the CDR3: TGTGCCAGCAGCCTCGTAGCGGGGGCCCCCGGAGATACGCAGTATTTT.

This clonotype was observed a handful of times. V gene TRBV6-5 combines with J gene TRBJ2-5, with D tentatively TRBD1 (5 bases). This CDR3 is 15 amino acids long. Germline V CDR1 and CDR2: MNHEY, SVGAGI. V lost 2 bases and J 5 bases, leaving 15 bases between the germline ends. The CDR3 DNA reads as TGTGCCAGCAGTTACAGAGGAAGGGGTCAGGAGACCCAGTACTTC. It yields the protein CASSYRGRGQETQYF.

This clonotype was counted a few times. V usage is TRBV29-1 and J usage is TRBJ1-5; TRBD1 is a possible D gene (5 bases). CDR3 size: 13 residues. Trimming shortened V by 6 bases and J by 0 bases, and 9 bases separated the two germline ends. Germline CDR1 reads SQVTM; CDR2 reads ANQGSEA. The DNA for the CDR3 is TGCAGCGTAGGGACGGGTAGCAATCAGCCCCAGCATTTT. This translates into CSVGTGSNQPQHF.

The chain links TRBV2 to TRBJ1-5, with TRBD1 matching over 11 bases. Germline CDR1 reads SNHLY; CDR2 reads FYNNEI. The CDR3 has 16 residues. The V segment lost 6 bases and the J segment 6 bases; nucleotides outside the gene matches: 10. The CDR3 nucleotides read TGTGCCAGCAGAGGGGACAGGGGGTTAAGAAGTCAGCCCCAGCATTTT. Translating it yields CASRGDRGLRSQPQHF.

A few counts support this clonotype. The chain has TRBV7-9 and TRBJ1-2; D call uncertain. V was cut by 7 bases and J by 2 bases, with 14 bases left in between. The CDR3 totals 14 residues. The germline CDR1 and CDR2 sequences are SEHNR and FQNEAQ (reference sequence). The CDR3 sequence is CASIPGLGNYGYTF. In nucleotides, the CDR3 is TGTGCCAGCATCCCGGGTCTAGGGAACTATGGCTACACCTTC.

V gene TRBV5-1 combines with J gene TRBJ1-1; 9 bases align to TRBD1. The junction had 6 bases not matched to a gene; V was cut back by 0 bases and J by 6 bases. CDR1 is SGHRS and CDR2 is YFSETQ in the germline V gene. The CDR3 totals 15 residues. The CDR3 DNA follows: TGCGCCAGCAGCTTGGGAGGGACAGGGATACCTGAAGCTTTCTTT. Its protein product is CASSLGGTGIPEAFF. Drawing the rest from reference TRBV5-1 and TRBJ1-1, the complete variable domain is KAGVTQTPRYLIKTRGQQVTLSCSPISGHRSVSWYQQTPGQGLQFLFEYFSETQRNKGNFPGRFSGRQFSNSRSEMNVSTLELGDSALYLCASSLGGTGIPEAFFGQGTRLTVV.

The sample holds a few counts of this clonotype. The chain links TRBV27 to TRBJ2-7; a possible D gene is TRBD1 (6 bases). V dropped 7 bases and J dropped 4 bases, with 14 bases sitting between them. Germline assignment: CDR1 MNHEY and CDR2 SMNVEV (reference sequence). The CDR3 runs 13 residues. The CDR3 DNA follows: TGTGCCAGCACCCTGCAACAGGGATACGAGCAGTACTTC. Amino acids: CASTLQQGYEQYF.

Only a few counts were recorded for this clonotype. Written as DNA, the CDR3 is TGTGCCAGCAGCATCCAGAGCTCTGGGGCCAACGTCCTGACTTTC. This sequence encodes CASSIQSSGANVLTF. J is TRBJ2-6 and V is TRBV7-3; no definite D call. There are 15 residues in the CDR3. CDR1 and CDR2 from the germline V gene are SGHTA and FQGTGA. Trimming shortened V by 5 bases and J by 0 bases, and 8 bases separated the two germline ends.

CDR3 coding DNA: TGTGCCAGCAGTTACCCACAGCGGGAGGGCCCTCTAACGCAGTATTTT. It specifies CASSYPQREGPLTQYF. This rearrangement joins TRBV6-5 to TRBJ2-3; 10 bases align to TRBD2. Trimming took 2 bases from V and 9 from J; bases not matched to a gene: 11. This CDR3 is 16 amino acids long. The germline V gene encodes CDR1 MNHEY and CDR2 SVGAGI.

The V gene is TRBV14, the J gene TRBJ2-5; TRBD2 matches at 11 bases. V shed 4 bases, J shed 2 bases, and the junction held 12 bases outside the gene matches. Germline-derived CDR1 and CDR2 are SGHDN and FVKESK. CDR3 length: 18 residues. CDR3 protein: CASSRPTGTSGGQETQYF. CDR3 sequence (DNA): TGTGCCAGCAGCCGCCCGACGGGGACTAGCGGAGGGCAAGAGACCCAGTACTTC.

This clonotype has a handful of counts. The rearrangement joins TRBV12-3 or TRBV12-4 to TRBJ2-5; 7 positions agree with TRBD1. The CDR3 spans 12 residues. Trimming took 11 bases from V and 2 from J; bases not matched to a gene: 5. CDR3 sequence: CAVQQGQETQYF. CDR3 nucleotide sequence: TGTGCCGTACAACAGGGGCAAGAGACCCAGTACTTC.

This clonotype appeared a few times. This sequence joins TRBV6-1 and TRBJ2-7; no clear D. The CDR3 extends over 12 amino acids. Germline values: CDR1 MNHNS, CDR2 SASEGT. V lost 5 bases and J lost 3, with 8 bases in between. CDR3 nucleotides: TGTGCCAGCAGTTCTTATTTCTACGAGCAGTACTTC. Residues: CASSSYFYEQYF.

This clonotype was observed at least ten times. The J gene is TRBJ2-1, the V gene TRBV20-1, with TRBD2 identical over 10 bases. This CDR3 is 15 amino acids long. The V segment lost 1 base and the J segment 9 bases; nucleotides outside the gene matches: 9. Germline V gene lookup returns CDR1 DFQATT and CDR2 SNEGSKA (reference sequence). CDR3 DNA sequence: TGCAGTGCTAGAGGGGCTAGCGGGGGCGGGCGTGAGCAGTTCTTC. This translates into CSARGASGGGREQFF.

The gene calls are TRBV3-1 and TRBJ2-7; 12 bases agree with TRBD2. CDR3 size: 17 residues. Trimming at V came to 0 bases and at J to 6 bases, leaving 9 bases not matched to a gene. Germline V gene sequence: CDR1 LGHDT, CDR2 YNNKEL (reference sequence). This CDR3 is CASSQEVRGLAGREQYF. CDR3 nucleotides: TGTGCCAGCAGCCAAGAGGTGCGGGGACTAGCGGGCCGCGAGCAGTACTTC.

CDR3 amino acids: CASSVTGTQGAFYEQYF. CDR3 DNA: TGTGCCAGCAGCGTAACCGGGACACAGGGGGCGTTCTACGAGCAGTACTTC. V and J are TRBV11-1 and TRBJ2-7, with 9 bases identical to TRBD1. Germline CDR1 is SGHAT and CDR2 is FQDESV (reference sequence). The CDR3 is 17 residues long. The V and J ends lost 5 bases and 3 bases, in that order; junction bases with no gene match: 14.

The V call is TRBV6-2 or TRBV6-3, the J call TRBJ1-1; D not certain. CDR3 size: 14 residues. With 5 bases removed from V and 4 bases from J, the gap between germline ends came to 14 bases. CDR1 is MNHEY and CDR2 is SVGEGT in the germline V gene. The CDR3 loop is CASSPRPGGTEAFF. The CDR3 coding sequence is TGTGCCAGCAGTCCCCGGCCCGGAGGCACTGAAGCTTTCTTT.

The V call is TRBV7-2, the J call TRBJ2-2; 9 nucleotides agree with TRBD2. V trimming: 5 bases; J trimming: 5 bases; junction bases outside the gene matches: 6. The length of the CDR3 is 15 residues. Germline V lookup: CDR1 SGHTA, CDR2 FQGNSA. CDR3 coding DNA: TGTGCCAGCAGCATTAGCGGGAGACAGACCGGGGAGCTGTTTTTT. As protein: CASSISGRQTGELFF. The variable domain in full, completed from reference TRBV7-2 and TRBJ2-2, reads GAGVSQSPSNKVTEKGKDVELRCDPISGHTALYWYRQSLGQGLEFLIYFQGNSAPDKSGLPSDRFSAERTGGSVSTLTIQRTQQEDSAVYLCASSISGRQTGELFFGEGSRLTVL.

This clonotype was recorded a few times. V and J are TRBV20-1 and TRBJ2-1; 8 bases are a match to TRBD2. V shed 4 bases, J shed 0 bases, and the junction held 11 bases outside the gene matches. The CDR3 sequence is 17 residues long. The germline V gene has CDR1 DFQATT and CDR2 SNEGSKA (reference sequence). The CDR3 DNA follows: TGCAGTGCTATAGCGGGGATCGATCAGAGCTCCTACAATGAGCAGTTCTTC. Residues: CSAIAGIDQSSYNEQFF.